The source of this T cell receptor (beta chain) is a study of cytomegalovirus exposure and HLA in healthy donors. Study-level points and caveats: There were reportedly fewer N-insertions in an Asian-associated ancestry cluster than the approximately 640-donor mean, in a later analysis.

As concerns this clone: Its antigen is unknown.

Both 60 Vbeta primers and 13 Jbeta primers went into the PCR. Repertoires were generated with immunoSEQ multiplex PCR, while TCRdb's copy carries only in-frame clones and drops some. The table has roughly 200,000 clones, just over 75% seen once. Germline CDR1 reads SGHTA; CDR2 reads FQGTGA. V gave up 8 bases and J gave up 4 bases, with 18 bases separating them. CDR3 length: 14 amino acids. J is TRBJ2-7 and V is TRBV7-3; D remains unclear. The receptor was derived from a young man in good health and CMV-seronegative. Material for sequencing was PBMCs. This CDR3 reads CASSPGGGGYEQYF. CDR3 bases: TGTGCCAGCTCGCCTGGCGGTGGCGGTTACGAGCAGTACTTC.